This T cell receptor beta chain was identified in a study of cytomegalovirus exposure and HLA in healthy donors. The overall study: Counted in an early data release were some 81 million unique TCRs from HLA-typed donors.

In the PCR, 60 Vbeta and 13 Jbeta primers were used. Repertoires were generated with immunoSEQ multiplex PCR, while TCRdb's copy carries only in-frame clones and drops some. The data contain tens of thousands of clones, around 80% of them singletons. The germline V gene encodes CDR1 MNHEY and CDR2 SVGAGI. The CDR3 has 13 amino acids. Trimming took off 3 bases at V and 4 bases at J, with 9 bases between the two ends. Whole-study results and caveats: Clonal expansion, a later analysis showed, was greater in HLA-associated TCR beta chains than in equally common others. Available immune exposure information covered CMV serostatus only.

As for this clone: Its target is not known.

Sequenced material: PBMCs. This TCR derives from a man aged 30-40 years in good health and CMV-seropositive. J is TRBJ1-2 and V is TRBV6-5; the D gene is possibly TRBD1 (5 bases). As DNA, the CDR3 is TGTGCCAGCAGTTATGGGGGGATCTATGGCTACACCTTC. This encodes CASSYGGIYGYTF.